This T cell receptor (beta chain) originates from a study of molecular identifiers for immune sequencing clone quantification (dated by TCRdb to 2016 to 2018). Describing the broader study: For a replicate experiment, RNA from roughly 20,000 or 100,000 naive CD8 T cells was divided into five aliquots, and four of the five aliquots were sequenced. The study was a methods study using CD8 T cells to benchmark molecular-identifier clustering-based TCR repertoire sequencing (MIDCIRS) and TCR RNA copy counting.

Spanning cysteine to phenylalanine, the CDR3 consists of 13 amino acids. CDR3 DNA is the only sequence kept; it has 39 bases, read in frame from the first base. From the germline V gene, CDR1 is MNHNS and CDR2 is SASEGT. Broader findings and caveats from the paper: In CMV-specific effector cells, over 98% of molecules were held by clones above 20 RNA copies, whereas under 1% of molecules were held by such clones in naive cells. Modeling indicated approximately 3 TCR RNA copies recovered per cell, compared with about 9.4 by digital PCR, which implies a capture efficiency of approximately 30%. When barcode sub-clustering was left out, chimeric consensus sequences inflated TCR diversity, with chimeras reaching as high as 47%. Highly expanded clone sizes could be underestimated because identical TCR molecules may share a barcode. Naive libraries contained spiked-in Jurkat TCR RNA (approximately nine copies' worth), which is not part of the donor repertoire. A single cell's worth of spiked-in Jurkat TCR RNA was reported detectable even among 750,000 to 1,000,000 naive CD8 T cells.

Libraries of naive CD8 T cells were built from about 21,000 to 970,000 sorted cells, with 10%, 30% or 50% of the purified RNA used. Naive CD8 T cells were FACS-sorted as CD8+CD4-CCR7+CD45RA+ on a BD FACSAria II into RLT Plus buffer. To test detection sensitivity, Jurkat RNA equal to ten TCR copies was added to samples of roughly 18,000-1,100,000 naive CD8 T cells. Enrichment of CD8 T cells was done with RosetteSep CD8+ T Cell Enrichment Cocktail plus Ficoll-Paque, and ACK red cell lysis came afterward. The library was built by means of PCR. These reads were obtained on an Illumina HiSeq 4000. Bulk TCR libraries were made following a previously described method, with the TCR primers given in Table S5. Total RNA was purified with the Qiagen AllPrep DNA/RNA kit. Before analysis, reads from multiple sequencing runs of the same library were pooled. For the original study's pipeline: Reads were retained only if the reads had an exact TCR constant sequence, and the retained reads were trimmed to 150 nt and grouped according to their 12-nt molecular barcodes. Reads in each barcode group were sub-clustered using a 15% Levenshtein threshold, and a quality-weighted consensus sequence was built for each RNA molecule. Non-functional sequences were discarded, and so were lower-count sequences lying one edit away from another sequence. Based on a fit of two negative binomial distributions, barcode sub-clusters having less than 20% of the maximum read count were discarded. TCRdb redid the processing of the public reads, applying fastp at Q25 and MiXCR, and retained in-frame beta chains. Each record represents a unique CDR3 protein, reported with the most common genes and DNA among its rows. Clone size and V and J calls follow TCRdb, not the original study. This sample gives about 60,000 distinct CDR3 sequences in total; about a sixth of them show up just once. Together, the top ten hold roughly 1.5% of the sample.

Turning to this clonotype: Its antigen specificity is not known. It may be a read error: a sequence one base away is much more abundant.

The sample comprised naive CD8+ T cells from blood, with Jurkat cell RNA spiked in. Explained via the paper, the cell subset or site label denotes: FACS-sorted CD8+CD4-CCR7+CD45RA+ naive T cells. This receptor was obtained from a human donor in good health. Some libraries in this study had Jurkat cell RNA spiked in. This receptor chain uses TRBV6-1 and TRBJ2-3; matching of 5 bases hints at TRBD1 as the D gene. The sequenced DNA is TGTGCCAGCTTGGGGCCCCGCACAGATGCGCAGTATTTT. Its product reads: CASLGPRTDAQYF.